These 27 T cell receptor beta chains came from one sample sequenced in a study of T cells expressing NK-cell markers. TCRdb reprocessed the 5' RACE reads and keeps a single row for each CDR3 protein, giving no DNA. This listing includes 550,000 or so distinct CDR3 sequences. Material for sequencing was blood T cells: a sorted CD56 or NKG2C T cell subset, CD4+ or CD8+ T cells, or bulk PBMC T cells (not recorded which). Receptors were obtained from a young man in good health.

V is TRBV24-1 and J is TRBJ1-1; as DNA is missing, the TRBD1 call by TCRdb cannot be tested. Germline V gene sequence: CDR1 KGHDR, CDR2 SFDVKD. This CDR3 spans 14 amino acids. The CDR3 region is CATSEGQGRTEAFF.

This rearrangement joins TRBV24-1 to TRBJ2-3; TCRdb's assignment of TRBD1 cannot be checked, as there is no DNA. This CDR3 has 19 amino acids. Germline V gives CDR1 KGHDR, CDR2 SFDVKD. The chain's CDR3 is CATSDSRDRLALYTDTQYF.

The chain uses TRBV29-1 and TRBJ1-1; TCRdb proposes TRBD1, but this gene call is untestable without DNA. The CDR3 is 13 amino acids. Germline V CDR1 and CDR2: SQVTM, ANQGSEA. The CDR3 protein is CSGLYTGNTEAFF. Based on the CDR3 plus reference TRBV29-1 and TRBJ1-1, the full variable domain is SAVISQKPSRDICQRGTSLTIQCQVDSQVTMMFWYRQQPGQSLTLIATANQGSEATYESGFVIDKFPISRPNLTFSTLTVSNMSPEDSSIYLCSGLYTGNTEAFFGQGTRLTVV.

The chain recombines TRBV7-6 with TRBJ2-1; TCRdb's D call of TRBD1 is untestable without DNA. Germline loops: CDR1 SGHVS, CDR2 FNYEAQ. CDR3 length: 11 amino acids. The CDR3 reads CASSLGGGLFF.

The genes are TRBV7-9 and TRBJ1-1; TCRdb lists TRBD1, though no DNA is available to test this call. The length of the CDR3 is 13 residues. The germline V gene has CDR1 SEHNR and CDR2 FQNEAQ (reference sequence). The CDR3 sequence: CASSRGDEGKAFF. Together with reference TRBV7-9 and TRBJ1-1, the CDR3 gives the full variable domain: DTGVSQNPRHKITKRGQNVTFRCDPISEHNRLYWYRQTLGQGPEFLTYFQNEAQLEKSRLLSDRFSAERPKGSFSTLEIQRTEQGDSAMYLCASSRGDEGKAFFGQGTRLTVV.

The chain employs TRBV19 and TRBJ1-5; TCRdb's D call, TRBD1, is unchecked because there is no DNA. The CDR3 loop spans 13 amino acids. CDR1 is LNHDA and CDR2 is SQIVND in the germline V gene (reference sequence). The CDR3 here is CASTGDSRKVQHF.

This sequence joins TRBV24-1 and TRBJ1-3; TCRdb indicates TRBD1, and absent DNA this call remains unverified. The CDR3 sequence is 15 residues long. Germline V gene data show CDR1 as KGHDR and CDR2 as SFDVKD. The CDR3 protein is CATSDWGQGGNTIYF.

The rearrangement links TRBV7-6 to TRBJ2-5; TCRdb's D call, TRBD1, is unchecked because there is no DNA. This CDR3 spans 18 amino acids. Germline-derived CDR1 and CDR2 are SGHVS and FNYEAQ. CDR3 protein: CASSLTSTGRLAVETQYF.

The chain uses TRBV24-1 and TRBJ2-1; without DNA, the TCRdb call of TRBD2 cannot be checked. Germline V gene sequence: CDR1 KGHDR, CDR2 SFDVKD. The CDR3 is made up of 15 amino acids. The CDR3 protein is CATSGPRESYNEQFF.

The rearrangement uses TRBV7-7 and TRBJ2-3. Germline CDR1 reads SSHAT; CDR2 reads FNYEAQ (reference sequence). The CDR3 has 13 residues. The CDR3 loop is CASSPNTADTQYF.

This chain uses TRBV27 with TRBJ2-2; there is no DNA to check the TCRdb D call of TRBD2. The V gene's germline CDR1 is MNHEY and CDR2 SMNVEV (reference sequence). This CDR3 contains 19 residues. The CDR3 is CASSRQLAGGQRNTGELFF.

V usage is TRBV20-1 and J usage is TRBJ2-1. Looked up from germline, CDR1 is DFQATT and CDR2 is SNEGSKA (reference sequence). The length of the CDR3 is 16 residues. CDR3 sequence: CSVGRRRLSQYNEQFF.

V usage is TRBV7-9 and J usage is TRBJ1-5. The germline CDR1 and CDR2 sequences are SEHNR and FQNEAQ (reference sequence). CDR3 length: 14 residues. The CDR3 spells CASSPGGMHQPQHF.

The rearrangement links TRBV6-5 to TRBJ2-1; the TCRdb D gene call, TRBD2, has no DNA to confirm it. The V gene's germline CDR1 is MNHEY and CDR2 SVGAGI. The CDR3 is 19 residues long. The CDR3 protein is CASSYSKLAGLLSYNEQFF.

The J gene is TRBJ2-1, the V gene TRBV12-5; the D gene TCRdb calls, TRBD2, cannot be checked with no DNA. Germline CDR1 LGHNT, CDR2 FRNRAP. The CDR3 is 16 residues long. CDR3 in amino acids: CASGFTAGLGRDEQFF.

The chain's CDR3 is CASGSGTGPRTEAFF. This chain links TRBV12-5 with TRBJ1-1; TCRdb's D call of TRBD1 is untestable without DNA. Germline loops: CDR1 LGHNT, CDR2 FRNRAP. The CDR3 loop spans 15 amino acids.

The chain employs TRBV12-3 or TRBV12-4 and TRBJ2-3; no DNA is available, so the TRBD2 call from TCRdb remains unchecked. The CDR3 covers 16 residues. The CDR3 spells CASSRVSSGRKDTQYF.

The rearrangement links TRBV11-3 to TRBJ2-2. The V gene's germline CDR1 is SGHNT and CDR2 YENEEA. The CDR3 spans 16 residues. CDR3 amino acids: CASSLEKLTNTGELFF. Drawing the rest from reference TRBV11-3 and TRBJ2-2, the complete variable domain is EAGVVQSPRYKIIEKKQPVAFWCNPISGHNTLYWYLQNLGQGPELLIRYENEEAVDDSQLPKDRFSAERLKGVDSTLKIQPAELGDSAVYLCASSLEKLTNTGELFFGEGSRLTVL.

The chain employs TRBV6-1 and TRBJ2-3. CDR3 length: 14 amino acids. The germline CDR1 and CDR2 sequences are MNHNS and SASEGT. This chain's CDR3 is CATGGVSYTDTQYF.

The rearrangement uses TRBV27 and TRBJ2-5; there is no DNA to check the TCRdb D call of TRBD2. Looked up from germline, CDR1 is MNHEY and CDR2 is SMNVEV (reference sequence). The CDR3 length is 14 residues. The CDR3 spells CASHLAGDLETQYF.

The genes are TRBV30 and TRBJ2-7; no DNA is available, so the TRBD1 call from TCRdb remains unchecked. CDR1 and CDR2 from the germline V gene are GTSNPN and SVGIG (reference sequence). The CDR3 extends over 12 amino acids. The CDR3 is CAWEGGIYEQYF.

The chain couples TRBV20-1 to TRBJ2-4. Germline V CDR1 and CDR2: DFQATT, SNEGSKA (reference sequence). This CDR3 has 11 residues. CDR3 residues: CSAREANIQYF.

This chain connects TRBV20-1 to TRBJ1-5. The length of the CDR3 is 14 residues. CDR1 is DFQATT and CDR2 is SNEGSKA in the germline V gene (reference sequence). CDR3 residues: CSARVLDSNQPQHF.

V is TRBV7-2 and J is TRBJ2-7; without DNA, the TCRdb call of TRBD1 cannot be checked. CDR1 and CDR2 from the germline V gene are SGHTA and FQGNSA. This CDR3 is 15 amino acids long. The CDR3 loop reads CASSLGSGGSYEQYF.

The rearrangement links TRBV20-1 to TRBJ2-7. The CDR3 contains 15 residues. Per germline, CDR1 DFQATT and CDR2 SNEGSKA (reference sequence). This CDR3 is CSARVPSGRAYEQYF.

The V gene is TRBV6-1, the J gene TRBJ1-2; TCRdb indicates TRBD1, and absent DNA this call remains unverified. The CDR3 has 15 amino acids. Germline CDR1 is MNHNS and CDR2 is SASEGT. The CDR3 spells CASTSVGTGNYGYTF.

The chain combines TRBV9 with TRBJ1-6; absent DNA, TCRdb's TRBD1 call cannot be checked. This CDR3 is 15 amino acids long. CDR1 and CDR2 from the germline V gene are SGDLS and YYNGEE. CDR3 residues: CASSPWDGANSPLHF.